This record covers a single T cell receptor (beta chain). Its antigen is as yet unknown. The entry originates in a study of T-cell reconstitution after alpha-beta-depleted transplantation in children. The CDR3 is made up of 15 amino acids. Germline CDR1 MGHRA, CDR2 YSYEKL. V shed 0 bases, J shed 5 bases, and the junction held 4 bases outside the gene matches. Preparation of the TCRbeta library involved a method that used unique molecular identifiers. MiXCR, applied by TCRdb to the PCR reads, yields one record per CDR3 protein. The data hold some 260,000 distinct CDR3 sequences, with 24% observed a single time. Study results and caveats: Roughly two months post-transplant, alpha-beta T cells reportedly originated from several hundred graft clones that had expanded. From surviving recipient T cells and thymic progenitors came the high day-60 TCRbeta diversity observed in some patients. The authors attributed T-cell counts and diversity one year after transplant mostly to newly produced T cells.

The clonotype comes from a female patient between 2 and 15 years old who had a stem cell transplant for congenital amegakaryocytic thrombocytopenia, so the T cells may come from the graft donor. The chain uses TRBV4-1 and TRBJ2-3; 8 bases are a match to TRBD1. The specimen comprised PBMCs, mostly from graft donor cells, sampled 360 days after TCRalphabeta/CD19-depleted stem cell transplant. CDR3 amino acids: CASSQETGVLDTQYF. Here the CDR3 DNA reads TGCGCCAGCAGCCAAGAGACAGGGGTGTTAGATACGCAGTATTTT.